One sample yielded the 14 T cell receptor beta chains listed below, sequenced in a study of T cells after somatic rescue of genetic block. The table came from immunoSEQ multiplex PCR; TCRdb's copy has only in-frame clones and leaves some out. The table has 60,000 to 90,000 clones, approximately 91% seen once; the top ten hold approximately 2.9%. The specimen was peripheral blood mononuclear cells (PBMCs). The receptors stem from a man aged 25 to 45.

A single count supports this clone. Other DNA sequences in the sample encode the same CDR3. The chain combines TRBV6-5 with TRBJ2-5; TRBD2 agrees at 7 bases. Germline V gene sequence: CDR1 MNHEY, CDR2 SVGAGI. The CDR3 is 15 residues long. V gave up 0 bases and J gave up 2 bases; unmatched junction bases: 3. The CDR3 coding sequence is TGTGCCAGCAGTTACTCGAAACTAGCGCAAGAGACCCAGTACTTC. It yields the protein CASSYSKLAQETQYF.

The chain carries TRBV19 and TRBJ2-2; perhaps D is TRBD1 or TRBD2 (6 bases each). The germline V gene has CDR1 LNHDA and CDR2 SQIVND (reference sequence). Trimming pared 4 bases from V and 7 bases from J, leaving 10 bases between. The CDR3 extends over 13 amino acids. The CDR3 sequence: CASSTGGSGELFF. CDR3 DNA: TGTGCCAGTAGTACCGGGGGCAGCGGGGAGCTGTTTTTT. Based on the CDR3 plus reference TRBV19 and TRBJ2-2, the full variable domain is DGGITQSPKYLFRKEGQNVTLSCEQNLNHDAMYWYRQDPGQGLRLIYYSQIVNDFQKGDIAEGYSVSREKKESFPLTVTSAQKNPTAFYLCASSTGGSGELFFGEGSRLTVL.

This clone was recorded once. The chain uses TRBV10-1 and TRBJ2-3, with a tentative D call TRBD1 (5 bases). V was shortened by 0 bases and J by 1 base, with 11 bases between the two germline ends. Germline V gene lookup returns CDR1 WNHNN and CDR2 SYGVQD (reference sequence). CDR3 length: 16 amino acids. The CDR3 DNA is TGCGCCAGCAGTGAGTCGACTCAGGGTGGCACAGATACGCAGTATTTT. This translates into CASSESTQGGTDTQYF.

V and J are TRBV19 and TRBJ2-2, with 8 positions matching TRBD1. V dropped 6 bases and J dropped 6; count of bases not matched to a gene: 9. The CDR3 totals 15 residues. Germline CDR1 LNHDA, CDR2 SQIVND (reference sequence). In nucleotides, the CDR3 is TGTGCCAGTAGGACGAGAGGGGGACAGGCCGGGGAGCTGTTTTTT. It yields the protein CASRTRGGQAGELFF.

The rearrangement uses TRBV28 and TRBJ1-5; D unclear. Germline V lookup: CDR1 MDHEN, CDR2 SYDVKM. The CDR3 consists of 16 residues. V dropped 2 bases and J dropped 0 bases, with 11 bases sitting between them. CDR3 amino acids: CASSLAAGLSNQPQHF. In nucleotides, the CDR3 is TGTGCCAGCAGTTTAGCGGCGGGTCTTAGCAATCAGCCCCAGCATTTT.

In this sample, this clone turned up a few times. The same CDR3 arises from other DNA sequences in this sample as well. V usage is TRBV6-1 and J usage is TRBJ1-6; D gene unclear. This CDR3 is 13 amino acids long. The V gene lost 3 bases and the J gene lost 7 bases, with 7 bases spanning the gap. CDR1 and CDR2 (germline): MNHNS, SASEGT. CDR3 loop: CASSDRENSPLHF. CDR3 bases: TGTGCCAGCAGTGACAGAGAGAATTCACCCCTCCACTTT.

V is TRBV6-5 and J is TRBJ1-1; 9 nucleotides match TRBD1. This CDR3 spans 15 amino acids. Germline lookup yields CDR1 MNHEY and CDR2 SVGAGI. Germline trimming cut 2 bases from V and 8 bases from J; bases unmatched to any gene: 9. Here the CDR3 DNA reads TGTGCCAGCAGTTACCACAGGGGGCCTCCCTTCGAAGCTTTCTTT. This codes for CASSYHRGPPFEAFF.

The chain joins TRBV11-2 to TRBJ1-3, with 7 bases identical to TRBD1. CDR3 length equals 14 residues. Germline CDR1 and CDR2: SGHAT and FQNNGV. V shed 6 bases, J shed 1 base, and the junction held 3 bases outside the gene matches. CDR3 region: CASRGDSSGNTIYF. As DNA, the CDR3 is TGTGCCAGCAGAGGGGACAGTTCTGGAAACACCATATATTTT.

The chain has TRBV5-1 and TRBJ2-2; 8 bases are a match to TRBD1. The V and J ends lost 0 bases and 5 bases, in that order; junction bases with no gene match: 3. The length of the CDR3 is 15 residues. Looked up from germline, CDR1 is SGHRS and CDR2 is YFSETQ. Here the CDR3 DNA reads TGCGCCAGCAGCTTGGGGACAGGGCTTACCGGGGAGCTGTTTTTT. It specifies CASSLGTGLTGELFF.

This chain connects TRBV18 to TRBJ2-7; D might be TRBD2 (6 bases). Germline V gene lookup returns CDR1 KGHSH and CDR2 LQKENI. V was cut by 3 bases and J by 2 bases, with 11 bases left in between. This CDR3 region has 14 residues. The CDR3 sequence is CASSPAAGPYEQYF. CDR3 nucleotide sequence: TGTGCCAGCTCACCGGCGGCGGGGCCCTACGAGCAGTACTTC.

The rearrangement uses TRBV5-6 and TRBJ2-5; 9 nucleotides match TRBD1. Losses at the gene ends were 5 bases for V and 5 bases for J; bases not matched to a gene: 13. The CDR3 consists of 16 residues. Germline V CDR1 and CDR2: SGHDT, YYEEEE. The CDR3 region has the DNA TGTGCCAGCAGGTTAGGTCCCGGGACAGGGCGGGAGACCCAGTACTTC. Protein sequence: CASRLGPGTGRETQYF. The complete variable domain, with remaining parts taken from reference TRBV5-6 and TRBJ2-5, reads DAGVTQSPTHLIKTRGQQVTLRCSPKSGHDTVSWYQQALGQGPQFIFQYYEEEERQRGNFPDRFSGHQFPNYSSELNVNALLLGDSALYLCASRLGPGTGRETQYFGPGTRLLVL.

The chain has TRBV21-1 and TRBJ2-5; no check of the table's D call, TRBD2, against the DNA was made. TRBV21-1 is a pseudogene. The CDR3 sequence is 14 residues long. This CDR3 is CASSPGGGRETQYF. The CDR3 DNA is TGTGCCAGCAGCCCCGGGGGTGGGAGAGAGACCCAGTACTTC.

This chain connects TRBV19 to TRBJ2-6; TRBD1 matches 7 bases. This CDR3 spans 18 amino acids. Trimming at V came to 4 bases and at J to 2 bases, leaving 11 bases not matched to a gene. Germline values: CDR1 LNHDA, CDR2 SQIVND (reference sequence). The CDR3 sequence is CASSNGQAIFPGANVLTF. Here the CDR3 DNA reads TGTGCCAGTAGTAATGGACAGGCTATTTTTCCTGGGGCCAACGTCCTGACTTTC.

This CDR3 is CASRPSGRAEDTQYF. Here the CDR3 DNA reads TGTGCCAGCAGGCCCAGCGGGAGGGCCGAGGATACGCAGTATTTT. V and J are TRBV5-8 and TRBJ2-3, with 10 bases lining up with TRBD2. CDR3 length: 15 residues. The germline V gene has CDR1 SGHTS and CDR2 YDEGEE. Trimming cost V 5 bases and J 6 bases; bases outside gene matches: 9.